This TCR beta chain was sequenced during a study of PD-1 blockade in mismatch repair-deficient tumors (dated by TCRdb to the late 2010s). At the level of the whole study: Between late 2013 and late 2016, roughly 78 consecutive patients with about 11 mismatch repair-deficient cancer types, all previously treated and progressing, were enrolled in the trial. Deep sequencing of TCR CDR3 regions was used to track tumor-associated T cell clones in peripheral blood of patients responding to PD-1 blockade.

For every enrolled patient, mismatch repair deficiency was confirmed by either polymerase chain reaction or immunohistochemistry. Three patients who responded to pembrolizumab therapy underwent TCR sequencing. The phase II trial prospectively tested pembrolizumab PD-1 blockade in advanced mismatch repair-deficient cancers regardless of tissue of origin. Peripheral blood T cell samples were collected serially, before PD-1 blockade began and at several time points afterward. The timing of each blood sample was reported as weeks after the first dose of pembrolizumab. From the cysteine up to the phenylalanine, the CDR3 has a length of 15 residues. Only the CDR3 portion is preserved as DNA: 45 bases, with reading frame beginning at the first base. Between the V and J ends, shortened by 5 bases and 5 bases respectively, the junction contains 17 bases. In the germline V gene, CDR1 corresponds to SGHNT and CDR2 to YENEEA.

The library was prepared using the immunoSEQ multiplex PCR assay. TCRdb holds this immuneACCESS table with in-frame rearrangements only. Some clones are missing; in checked studies, unresolved V genes explain under half, and the rest has no known cause. This sample has more than 90,000 clones in its table, and around three quarters of those were observed once. The top ten clones comprise about 4.7% of the sample. The full study reports these points: Clones residing in the tumor, which were often undetectable in blood before treatment, expanded quickly after pembrolizumab and then contracted, generally before radiologic responses.

Notes on this clone: Its antigen has not been determined. The sample holds no much larger clone one base away, and base qualities are not on file.

The receptor was isolated from an adult with mismatch repair-deficient cancer. This material consisted of peripheral blood, taken approximately 64 weeks after starting pembrolizumab. Recombination connected TRBV11-3 to TRBJ2-3; the D gene identity is not certain. The bases read TGTGCCAGCAGCCATTATGCCGGGCCGGGAGATACGCAGTATTTT. This codes for CASSHYAGPGDTQYF.